These T cell receptor beta chains were read from a single sample in a study of T cell changes during pregnancy in multiple sclerosis. TCRdb's copy holds only in-frame clones and misses some; the assay was immunoSEQ multiplex PCR. The data show approximately 43,000 clones, about 93% seen once. Here the sequenced sample was CD8+ T cells from peripheral blood mononuclear cells, taken after pregnancy. The receptor set was obtained from a female donor with multiple sclerosis, enrolled in a pregnancy study. Each CDR3 is given with its conserved first and last residue. A D gene is named only where the DNA matches it firmly. Size values are once, few and many counts, or a class for expanded clones, and some rows have none.

CDR3 DNA,CDR3 protein,D gene,clone size,J gene,V gene
TGTGCCAGCAGCTTATCGGGTTCGGGACTAGCGGCCGATCCACTAAAGACCCAGTACTTC,CASSLSGSGLAADPLKTQYF,TRBD2,.,TRBJ2-5,TRBV7-3
TGTGCCAGCAGTCCCGGGACAGGCTCCTACGAGCAGTACTTC,CASSPGTGSYEQYF,TRBD1,.,TRBJ2-7,TRBV7-6
TGTGCCAGCAGCTTAACAGAGACCTACGAGCAGTACTTC,CASSLTETYEQYF,.,once,TRBJ2-7,TRBV7-8
TGTGCCACCAGCTCTTGGGGGGGAGATGAAAAACTGTTTTTT,CATSSWGGDEKLFF,.,.,TRBJ1-4,TRBV15
TGTGCCAGCAGAGGCAGGGGGTTCGGAGAGACCCAGTACTTC,CASRGRGFGETQYF,TRBD1,.,TRBJ2-5,TRBV14
TGCGCCAGCAGCCAAGAGGGGCAGTTTAATTCACCCCTCCACTTT,CASSQEGQFNSPLHF,.,once,TRBJ1-6,TRBV4-3
TGTGCCAGCAGTTTTAACGGCTACGAGCAGTACTTC,CASSFNGYEQYF,.,.,TRBJ2-7,TRBV27
TGTGCCAGTAGTCAGACTAGCGGGGGGTACAATGAGCAGTTCTTC,CASSQTSGGYNEQFF,TRBD2,.,TRBJ2-1,TRBV19
TGTGCCAGCAGCGTCGGGACGCGGGAAGAAGCTTTCTTT,CASSVGTREEAFF,.,.,TRBJ1-1,TRBV9
TGTGCCAGCAGCTTAAGCGGGAGCGGGTTAGATACGCAGTATTTT,CASSLSGSGLDTQYF,TRBD2,.,TRBJ2-3,TRBV7-9
TGTGCCAGTAGTATGGGGACAGGGGGCAGAGATGAGCAGTTCTTC,CASSMGTGGRDEQFF,TRBD1,.,TRBJ2-1,TRBV19
TGTGCCAGCAGTGAACTCCTATGGGGGGGTGAGCAGTTCTTC,CASSELLWGGEQFF,TRBD2,.,TRBJ2-1,TRBV6-1
TGTGCCAGCAGCGGGGGGACAGGGCGCACCGGGGAGCTGTTTTTT,CASSGGTGRTGELFF,TRBD1,.,TRBJ2-2,TRBV7-6
TGTGCCAGCAGCCCGGCGGGGGCCACTGAAGCTTTCTTT,CASSPAGATEAFF,.,.,TRBJ1-1,TRBV7-9
TGCGCCAGCAGTGGATCGGGGAACTACGAGCAGTACTTC,CASSGSGNYEQYF,.,.,TRBJ2-7,TRBV10-1
TGTGCCAGTACGGACAGGGGAAACTACAATGAGCAGTTCTTC,CASTDRGNYNEQFF,TRBD1,.,TRBJ2-1,TRBV19
TGTGCCAGCAGCTTGGTAGGCACCGAGGGCACCATATATTTT,CASSLVGTEGTIYF,.,.,TRBJ1-3,TRBV5-5